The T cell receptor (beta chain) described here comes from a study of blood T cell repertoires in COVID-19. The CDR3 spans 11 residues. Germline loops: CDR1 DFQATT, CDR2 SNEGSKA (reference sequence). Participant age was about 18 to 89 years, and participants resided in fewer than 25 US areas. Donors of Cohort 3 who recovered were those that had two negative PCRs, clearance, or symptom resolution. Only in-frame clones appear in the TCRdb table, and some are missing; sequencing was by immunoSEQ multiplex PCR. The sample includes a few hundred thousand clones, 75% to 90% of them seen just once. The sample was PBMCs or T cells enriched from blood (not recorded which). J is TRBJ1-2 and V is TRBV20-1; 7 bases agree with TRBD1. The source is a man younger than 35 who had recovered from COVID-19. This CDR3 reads CRGGADYGYTF. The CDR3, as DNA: TGCAGAGGGGGCGCGGACTATGGCTACACCTTC.